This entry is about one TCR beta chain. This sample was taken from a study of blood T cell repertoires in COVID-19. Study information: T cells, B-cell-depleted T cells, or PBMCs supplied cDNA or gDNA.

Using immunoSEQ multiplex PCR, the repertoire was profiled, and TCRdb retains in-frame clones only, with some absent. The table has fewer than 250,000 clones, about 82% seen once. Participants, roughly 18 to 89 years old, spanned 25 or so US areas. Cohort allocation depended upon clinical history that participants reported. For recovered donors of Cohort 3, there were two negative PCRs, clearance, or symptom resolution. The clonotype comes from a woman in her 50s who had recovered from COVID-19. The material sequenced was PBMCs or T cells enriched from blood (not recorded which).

The CDR3 region has the DNA TGTGCCAGCAGCCCGCGGGACAGGGGTTTGGGCTCGAACACTGAAGCTTTCTTT. It encodes CASSPRDRGLGSNTEAFF. This rearrangement joins TRBV5-5 to TRBJ1-1, with TRBD1 matching 10 bases. The germline V gene encodes CDR1 SGHKS and CDR2 YYEKEE (reference sequence). The CDR3 is made up of 18 amino acids. The V segment lost 4 bases and the J segment 1 base; nucleotides outside the gene matches: 13.